This T cell receptor beta chain originates from a study of metastatic and nonmetastatic thyroid tumors. The table lists this clone with a few counts. TCRdb called clones again from the PCR reads with MiXCR. The sample shows approximately 14,000 clones, around 28% of them seen only once. The V and J ends lost 5 bases and 9 bases, in that order; junction bases with no gene match: 13. This CDR3 comprises 15 residues. Per germline, CDR1 MDHEN and CDR2 SYDVKM. Each patient went into thyroid surgery without having received any treatment. V is TRBV28 and J is TRBJ2-7, with TRBD2 matching 10 bases. This TCR was recovered from a male donor with papillary thyroid cancer or a benign thyroid nodule (not recorded which). Some clones in this sample may be carry-over from other donors' samples. The material sequenced was tumor tissue. CDR3 in DNA: TGTGCCAGCAGTCCTGAGCGGGAGGGCCCATTCAGGCAGTACTTC. The encoded protein is CASSPEREGPFRQYF.